This T cell receptor beta chain was sequenced in a study of cytomegalovirus exposure and HLA in healthy donors. Study-wide points: TCR beta V- and J-gene trimming was later associated with a missense DCLRE1C variant. Sequencing artifact likely explains a cluster of highly shared sequence variants.

Use of 60 Vbeta and 13 Jbeta primers characterized the PCR. Only in-frame clones appear in the TCRdb table, and some are missing; sequencing was by immunoSEQ multiplex PCR. The specimen's table records roughly 53,000 clones. Regarding this clone: What it binds is unknown.

The origin of this receptor is a man between 18 and 29 years old in good health and CMV-seropositive. The sequenced sample was PBMCs.

The CDR3 reads CASSQSGLFNEKLFF. The DNA of the CDR3 is TGTGCCAGCAGCCAATCTGGACTCTTTAATGAAAAACTGTTTTTT. The gene calls are TRBV16 and TRBJ1-4, with unresolved D. Germline-derived CDR1 and CDR2 are KGHSY and FQNENV. Between the trimmed V and J ends, which lost 0 bases and 4 bases, there was a span of 9 bases. The CDR3 length is 15 residues.